Below, 30 T cell receptor beta chains from the same sample are listed, as sequenced in a study of blood T cell repertoires in COVID-19. Profiled with immunoSEQ multiplex PCR; TCRdb holds only in-frame clones, not every one. This table has 250,000 or so clones, about nine tenths appearing once. Sequencing was done on a sample of peripheral blood. These TCRs come from a woman aged 25 to 45 with COVID-19, enrolled during active disease.

This clone was detected once. The chain couples TRBV2 to TRBJ1-2; 7 positions match TRBD1. CDR1 SNHLY and CDR2 FYNNEI come from the germline V gene. This CDR3 has 14 amino acids. The V segment lost 2 bases and the J segment 4 bases; nucleotides outside the gene matches: 4. The DNA of the CDR3 is TGTGCCAGCAGTGAACGTGGGACAGTCTATGGCTACACCTTC. The encoded protein is CASSERGTVYGYTF.

The chain couples TRBV7-9 to TRBJ2-5; TRBD1 matches 9 bases. This CDR3 is 15 amino acids long. Unmatched junction bases numbered 9, after V lost 5 bases and J lost 5 bases. CDR1 SEHNR and CDR2 FQNEAQ come from the germline V gene (reference sequence). The CDR3 reads CASSDTQGAGETQYF. The CDR3 bases are TGTGCCAGCAGCGATACACAGGGGGCTGGGGAGACCCAGTACTTC.

V gene TRBV4-1 combines with J gene TRBJ2-5; TRBD2 aligns across 8 bases. CDR3 length: 16 amino acids. The trim removed 4 bases at V and 4 bases at J, leaving 11 bases unmatched. Germline V lookup: CDR1 MGHRA, CDR2 YSYEKL. Here the CDR3 DNA reads TGCGCCAGCAGCCTGAGACTCGGGAGCGGGGGAGAGACCCAGTACTTC. Protein: CASSLRLGSGGETQYF.

V is TRBV6-4 and J is TRBJ1-4; a weak D match, TRBD1 (5 bases). This CDR3 region has 15 residues. Per the germline V gene, CDR1 is MRHNA and CDR2 is SNTAGT. The V end was cut by 6 bases, the J end by 3 bases, with 14 bases between. In DNA, the CDR3 is TGTGCCAGCAGAAACGGGGGGAGTCCTAATGAAAAACTGTTTTTT. Translated: CASRNGGSPNEKLFF.

Points on this clone: A junction boundary mismatches the germline segment, possibly from a read error. The rearrangement uses TRBV28 and TRBJ1-2; D is unresolved. This CDR3 comprises 13 residues. Germline CDR1 and CDR2: MDHEN and SYDVKM. The CDR3 sequence: CASTADSNFGYTF. CDR3 coding DNA: TGTGCCAGCACGGCGGATTCTAACTTTGGCTACACCTTC.

This clone was found once. This sequence joins TRBV19 and TRBJ2-1; unclear D gene. The CDR3 covers 12 residues. Germline V gene sequence: CDR1 LNHDA, CDR2 SQIVND (reference sequence). Trimming removed 6 bases at V and 2 bases at J, with 5 bases between. CDR3 residues: CASSITYNEQFF. CDR3 sequence (DNA): TGTGCCAGTAGCATCACCTACAATGAGCAGTTCTTC.

This chain links TRBV4-3 with TRBJ2-3; 13 bases align to TRBD2. Trimming cost V 3 bases and J 6 bases; bases outside gene matches: 9. CDR1 is LGHNA, CDR2 YSLEER, per germline. CDR3 length: 17 residues. The CDR3 DNA is TGCGCCAGCAGCCAGGTACTAGCGGGAGGGCCATCCGATACGCAGTATTTT. Translating gives CASSQVLAGGPSDTQYF.

This clone was seen more than once but under ten times. The chain recombines TRBV4-3 with TRBJ1-1, with D uncertain. The CDR3 length is 16 residues. Germline V gene sequence: CDR1 LGHNA, CDR2 YSLEER. The ends were cut back, 1 base at V and 0 bases at J, with 12 bases in the middle. The CDR3 spells CASSQVLDTVNTEAFF. Written as DNA, the CDR3 is TGCGCCAGCAGCCAAGTACTCGACACAGTGAACACTGAAGCTTTCTTT.

The chain carries TRBV7-9 and TRBJ2-6; 11 positions match TRBD1. The germline CDR1 and CDR2 sequences are SEHNR and FQNEAQ (reference sequence). Unmatched junction bases numbered 6, after V lost 5 bases and J lost 0 bases. This CDR3 region has 18 residues. In DNA, the CDR3 is TGTGCCAGCAGCCGGGGACAGGGGGGCCTCTCTGGGGCCAACGTCCTGACTTTC. It is translated as CASSRGQGGLSGANVLTF.

The J gene is TRBJ1-2, the V gene TRBV7-2; D is uncertain. Germline assignment: CDR1 SGHTA and CDR2 FQGNSA. CDR3 length: 13 amino acids. V was shortened by 2 bases and J by 4 bases, with 8 bases between the two germline ends. CDR3 nucleotides: TGTGCCAGCAGCTTATTCTCCTCCTATGGCTACACCTTC. This translates into CASSLFSSYGYTF.

This clone was seen a single time. V and J are TRBV4-3 and TRBJ2-7; TRBD2 matches 10 bases. Per germline, CDR1 LGHNA and CDR2 YSLEER. This CDR3 comprises 15 residues. J lost 2 bases, V lost 3 bases, and 4 bases had no gene match. The CDR3 is CASSHERGGTYEQYF. The DNA of the CDR3 is TGCGCCAGCAGCCACGAGCGGGGGGGGACCTACGAGCAGTACTTC.

The chain links TRBV3-1 (or the pseudogene TRBV3-2) to TRBJ2-3; D uncertain. The germline gives CDR1 LGHDT, CDR2 YNNKEL (reference sequence). Trimming cost V 10 bases and J 6 bases, with 11 bases left between them. The CDR3 covers 11 residues. As DNA, the CDR3 is TGTGCCATTCCGATTCGGGATACGCAGTATTTT. Its translation is CAIPIRDTQYF.

CDR3 coding DNA: TGTGCCAGCAGCCTAGGACAGGGGGCAGGAGAGACCCAGTACTTC. It translates to CASSLGQGAGETQYF. The rearrangement joins TRBV11-3 to TRBJ2-5; 11 bases match TRBD1. V trimming: 5 bases; J trimming: 4 bases; junction bases outside the gene matches: 6. CDR1 is SGHNT, CDR2 YENEEA, per germline. The CDR3 runs to 15 residues.

V is TRBV12-3 or TRBV12-4 and J is TRBJ1-2; maybe TRBD1 (5 bases). This CDR3 region has 13 residues. With 1 base removed from V and 3 bases from J, the gap between germline ends came to 6 bases. In nucleotides, the CDR3 is TGTGCCAGCAGTTTAGGGGGGGACTATGGCTACACCTTC. Translating gives CASSLGGDYGYTF.

V gene TRBV7-2 combines with J gene TRBJ2-6, with 7 bases fitting TRBD1. This CDR3 has 21 residues. Germline V lookup: CDR1 SGHTA, CDR2 FQGNSA. V dropped 0 bases and J dropped 1; count of bases not matched to a gene: 15. The CDR3 here is CASSLAPEDRASTSGANVLTF. The CDR3 coding sequence is TGTGCCAGCAGCTTAGCTCCCGAAGACAGGGCTTCGACATCTGGGGCCAACGTCCTGACTTTC.

This clone occurred a few times. V is TRBV24-1 and J is TRBJ2-7; 7 bases map to TRBD2. The CDR3 is 13 amino acids. From germline, CDR1 is KGHDR and CDR2 SFDVKD. V was clipped by 0 bases and J by 6 bases; unmatched bases: 1. Written as DNA, the CDR3 is TGTGCCACCAGTGATTTGGGGGGGGTCGAGCAGTACTTC. It codes for CATSDLGGVEQYF.

The rearrangement uses TRBV7-2 and TRBJ2-3; 14 bases fit TRBD2. This CDR3 comprises 17 residues. The V and J ends lost 5 bases and 5 bases, in that order; junction bases with no gene match: 9. Germline values: CDR1 SGHTA, CDR2 FQGNSA. The CDR3 DNA reads as TGTGCCAGCAGCGGACGACTAGCGGGGGGGCGCTTAGATACGCAGTATTTT. It translates to CASSGRLAGGRLDTQYF. Complete variable domain (other parts from reference TRBV7-2 and TRBJ2-3): GAGVSQSPSNKVTEKGKDVELRCDPISGHTALYWYRQSLGQGLEFLIYFQGNSAPDKSGLPSDRFSAERTGGSVSTLTIQRTQQEDSAVYLCASSGRLAGGRLDTQYFGPGTRLTVL.

The chain is built from TRBV6-5 and TRBJ1-6, with D perhaps matching TRBD1 (5 bases). Germline CDR1 reads MNHEY; CDR2 reads SVGAGI. V dropped 6 bases and J dropped 3 bases, with 6 bases sitting between them. The CDR3 is made up of 13 amino acids. DNA of the CDR3: TGTGCCAGCAGCGACAGCTATAATTCACCCCTCCACTTT. This encodes CASSDSYNSPLHF.

The V gene is TRBV15, the J gene TRBJ1-6; a possible D gene is TRBD1 (6 bases). Per germline, CDR1 LNHNV and CDR2 YYDKDF (reference sequence). CDR3 size: 18 residues. The V gene lost 0 bases and the J gene lost 7 bases, with 19 bases spanning the gap. The CDR3 protein is CATSRDRTAPFVNSPLHF. CDR3 nucleotide sequence: TGTGCCACCAGCAGAGACCGGACAGCTCCCTTCGTCAATTCACCCCTCCACTTT.

The chain joins TRBV5-1 to TRBJ1-5, with D perhaps matching TRBD1 (6 bases). CDR3 length: 15 residues. Trimming pared 0 bases from V and 0 bases from J, leaving 7 bases between. Germline values: CDR1 SGHRS, CDR2 YFSETQ. The CDR3 loop is CASSLEGGSNQPQHF. The CDR3 nucleotides are TGCGCCAGCAGCTTGGAAGGGGGTAGCAATCAGCCCCAGCATTTT.

This chain joins TRBV28 and TRBJ2-7; D possibly corresponds to TRBD1 (6 bases). The ends were cut back, 3 bases at V and 4 bases at J, with 16 bases in the middle. The CDR3 loop spans 15 amino acids. Germline V gives CDR1 MDHEN, CDR2 SYDVKM. CDR3 coding DNA: TGTGCCAGCAGTTTCTTGGGGGCCGGTTGGTACGAGCAGTACTTC. The encoded protein is CASSFLGAGWYEQYF.

V usage is TRBV10-3 and J usage is TRBJ1-1, with 9 nucleotides matching TRBD1. Germline CDR1 and CDR2: ENHRY and SYGVKD. The junction had 11 bases not matched to a gene; V was cut back by 9 bases and J by 6 bases. The CDR3 is made up of 14 amino acids. This CDR3 is CAIQILQGAAEAFF. The DNA of the CDR3 is TGTGCCATTCAAATCCTACAGGGGGCGGCTGAAGCTTTCTTT.

This clone was recorded only once. The J gene is TRBJ2-3, the V gene TRBV7-9; 7 nucleotides match TRBD1. CDR1 and CDR2 from the germline V gene are SEHNR and FQNEAQ (reference sequence). The CDR3 has 15 amino acids. Trimming took 2 bases from V and 2 from J; bases not matched to a gene: 4. The CDR3 reads CASSLTGAFTDTQYF. The CDR3 nucleotides read TGTGCCAGCAGCTTAACAGGGGCCTTCACAGATACGCAGTATTTT.

The chain uses TRBV28 and TRBJ1-2; D unresolved. CDR1 is MDHEN, CDR2 SYDVKM, per germline. The CDR3 runs 14 residues. The V and J ends lost 8 bases and 0 bases respectively, with 13 bases between them. The CDR3 loop is CASALGLPNYGYTF. CDR3 nucleotide sequence: TGTGCCAGCGCTCTGGGCCTACCTAACTATGGCTACACCTTC.

The chain is built from TRBV27 and TRBJ2-3, with D unresolved. The CDR3 spans 14 residues. CDR1 and CDR2 (germline): MNHEY, SMNVEV (reference sequence). V lost 6 bases and J lost 2, with 12 bases in between. The CDR3: CASRYVGVTDTQYF. DNA for the CDR3: TGTGCCAGCAGATACGTCGGAGTCACAGATACGCAGTATTTT.

Only one count was recorded for this clone. This chain joins TRBV6-5 and TRBJ2-2; 8 bases match TRBD2. This CDR3 is 14 amino acids long. Germline V gene sequence: CDR1 MNHEY, CDR2 SVGAGI. J lost 5 bases, V lost 7 bases, and 6 bases had no gene match. The CDR3 protein is CASTSGGPTGELFF. CDR3 nucleotides: TGTGCCAGCACCTCGGGGGGGCCGACCGGGGAGCTGTTTTTT.

The sample holds a few counts of this clone. The chain carries TRBV19 and TRBJ1-1; perhaps TRBD1 as D (5 bases). Trimming took off 4 bases at V and 2 bases at J, with 14 bases between the two ends. This CDR3 contains 15 residues. Germline V CDR1 and CDR2: LNHDA, SQIVND (reference sequence). DNA of the CDR3: TGTGCCAGTAGTAGATCACAGGTGATTAACACTGAAGCTTTCTTT. Translated, it gives CASSRSQVINTEAFF.

The chain is built from TRBV5-4 and TRBJ2-1, with 7 bases lining up with TRBD1. V gave up 5 bases and J gave up 4 bases; unmatched junction bases: 9. The germline V gene encodes CDR1 SGHNT and CDR2 YYREEE (reference sequence). The CDR3 spans 15 residues. The CDR3: CASSFEWGQYNEQFF. The CDR3 nucleotides read TGTGCCAGCAGTTTTGAGTGGGGACAGTACAATGAGCAGTTCTTC.

This clone has a single count. The chain recombines TRBV7-2 with TRBJ2-7; maybe TRBD2 (6 bases). V lost 4 bases and J 0 bases, leaving 7 bases between the germline ends. This CDR3 contains 13 residues. Germline CDR1 is SGHTA and CDR2 is FQGNSA. CDR3 nucleotide sequence: TGTGCCAGCAGCTCGGGAGCCTCCTACGAGCAGTACTTC. It codes for CASSSGASYEQYF.

The chain has TRBV19 and TRBJ2-1; 10 positions match TRBD2. Germline lookup yields CDR1 LNHDA and CDR2 SQIVND (reference sequence). The CDR3 is made up of 15 amino acids. Trimming at V came to 7 bases and at J to 2 bases, leaving 5 bases not matched to a gene. The CDR3 DNA reads as TGTGCCAGTAATCCTAGCGGGGGCGCCTACAATGAGCAGTTCTTC. Amino acids: CASNPSGGAYNEQFF.